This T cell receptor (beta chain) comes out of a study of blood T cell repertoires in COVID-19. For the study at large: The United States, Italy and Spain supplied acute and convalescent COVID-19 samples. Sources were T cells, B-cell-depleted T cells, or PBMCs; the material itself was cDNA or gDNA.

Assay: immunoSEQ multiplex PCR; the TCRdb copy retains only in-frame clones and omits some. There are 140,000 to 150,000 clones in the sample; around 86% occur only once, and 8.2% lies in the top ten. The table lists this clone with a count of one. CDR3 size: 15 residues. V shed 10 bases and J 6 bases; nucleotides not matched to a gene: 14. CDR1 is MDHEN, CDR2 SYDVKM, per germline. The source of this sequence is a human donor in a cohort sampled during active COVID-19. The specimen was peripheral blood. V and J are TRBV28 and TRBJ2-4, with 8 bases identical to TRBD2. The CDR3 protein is CATSGTPGRGNIQYF. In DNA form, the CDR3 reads TGTGCCACTAGTGGGACCCCCGGGAGGGGAAACATTCAGTACTTC. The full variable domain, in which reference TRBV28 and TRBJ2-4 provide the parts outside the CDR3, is DVKVTQSSRYLVKRTGEKVFLECVQDMDHENMFWYRQDPGLGLRLIYFSYDVKMKEKGDIPEGYSVSREKKERFSLILESASTNQTSMYLCATSGTPGRGNIQYFGAGTRLSVL.